The 11 T cell receptor beta chains below were found in one sample sequenced in a study of chemoradiotherapy in HPV16-positive cancers. Clones were read by immunoSEQ multiplex PCR, and TCRdb kept only the in-frame ones, dropping some. The repertoire has around 5,600 clones, over 65% of them found once; the top ten carry 10% to 15%. The material sequenced was tumor tissue, taken from a patient who underwent chemoradiotherapy. These receptors all come from a human donor with HPV-associated anogenital cancer.

This sequence joins TRBV11-2 and TRBJ1-1, with D perhaps matching TRBD1 (6 bases). V lost 1 base, J lost 1 base, and 10 bases lay in between. The germline V gene encodes CDR1 SGHAT and CDR2 FQNNGV. This CDR3 has 15 amino acids. This CDR3 is CASSLGGGQNTEAFF. CDR3 nucleotide sequence: TGTGCCAGCAGCTTAGGCGGGGGACAGAACACTGAAGCTTTCTTT.

This clone was detected only once. The V call is TRBV23-1, the J call TRBJ2-1, with TRBD2 identical over 10 bases. TRBV23-1 is annotated as an ORF whose role is uncertain. V trimming: 5 bases; J trimming: 6 bases; junction bases outside the gene matches: 7. This CDR3 region has 15 residues. Here the CDR3 reads CASSKREGHINEQFF. The CDR3, as DNA: TGCGCCAGCAGTAAGCGGGAGGGCCATATCAATGAGCAGTTCTTC.

This clone was picked up one time. This rearrangement joins TRBV15 to TRBJ1-5; D is undetermined. Germline CDR1 is LNHNV and CDR2 is YYDKDF (reference sequence). The CDR3 totals 15 residues. With 0 bases removed from V and 4 bases from J, the gap between germline ends came to 10 bases. The CDR3 nucleotides read TGTGCCACCAGCAGAGATGGAGGGTTTAATCAGCCCCAGCATTTT. Translation: CATSRDGGFNQPQHF. Drawing the rest from reference TRBV15 and TRBJ1-5, the complete variable domain is DAMVIQNPRYQVTQFGKPVTLSCSQTLNHNVMYWYQQKSSQAPKLLFHYYDKDFNNEADTPDNFQSRRPNTSFCFLDIRSPGLGDTAMYLCATSRDGGFNQPQHFGDGTRLSIL.

This chain connects TRBV9 to TRBJ2-7; TRBD2 might be the D (6 bases). Trimming cost V 0 bases and J 4 bases, with 14 bases left between them. Germline V lookup: CDR1 SGDLS, CDR2 YYNGEE. The CDR3 covers 15 residues. The DNA of the CDR3 is TGTGCCAGCAGCGTAGGGGACTCCTACGGGTACGAGCAGTACTTC. It translates to CASSVGDSYGYEQYF.

This chain links TRBV4-3 with TRBJ2-5; 14 bases are shared with TRBD2. This CDR3 comprises 19 residues. CDR1 is LGHNA and CDR2 is YSLEER in the germline V gene. Germline trimming cut 2 bases from V and 2 bases from J; bases unmatched to any gene: 10. CDR3 coding DNA: TGCGCCAGCAGCCAACCGGGACTAGCGGGAGTCGGAGGACAAGAGACCCAGTACTTC. Its protein product is CASSQPGLAGVGGQETQYF.

This clone was picked up one time. The rearrangement uses TRBV7-3 and TRBJ2-3; no clear D. The CDR3 contains 14 residues. Per the germline V gene, CDR1 is SGHTA and CDR2 is FQGTGA. Between the trimmed V and J ends, which lost 5 bases and 0 bases, there was a span of 9 bases. The CDR3 reads CASSAQSSTDTQYF. The CDR3 DNA reads TGTGCCAGCAGCGCACAATCTAGCACAGATACGCAGTATTTT.

Comments on this clone: This specimen includes other DNA sequences encoding the same CDR3. The J gene is TRBJ1-5, the V gene TRBV7-2; D not resolved. Germline V gives CDR1 SGHTA, CDR2 FQGNSA. Trimming left V 2 bases short and J 4 bases short, with 6 bases between. The CDR3 is made up of 13 amino acids. CDR3 region: CASSLRGNQPQHF. The CDR3 DNA sequence: TGTGCCAGCAGCTTAAGAGGGAATCAGCCCCAGCATTTT. Supplemented by reference TRBV7-2 and TRBJ1-5, the full variable domain reads GAGVSQSPSNKVTEKGKDVELRCDPISGHTALYWYRQSLGQGLEFLIYFQGNSAPDKSGLPSDRFSAERTGGSVSTLTIQRTQQEDSAVYLCASSLRGNQPQHFGDGTRLSIL.

This clone has more than one count but fewer than ten. The V gene is TRBV4-2, the J gene TRBJ2-1; 9 nucleotides agree with TRBD2. The J segment lost 2 bases and the V segment lost 6 bases, leaving 2 bases of the junction unmatched. CDR3 length equals 14 residues. CDR1 is LGHNA, CDR2 YNFKEQ, per germline. This CDR3 is CASRASGTYNEQFF. CDR3 in DNA: TGTGCCAGCAGGGCTAGCGGGACCTACAATGAGCAGTTCTTC.

This clone was seen a single time. The chain combines TRBV21-1 with TRBJ2-2; TRBD2, the table's D call, lacks a check against the DNA. TRBV21-1 is a documented pseudogene. The CDR3 is 19 residues long. CDR3 coding DNA: TGTGCCAGCAGCAAAGGGATTGAGCGGGAGAGGAGATACACCGGGGAGCTGTTTTTT. Its protein is CASSKGIERERRYTGELFF.

The chain has TRBV2 and TRBJ1-1; 11 bases agree with TRBD1. J was trimmed by 5 bases and V by 9 bases; bases with no gene match: 5. The CDR3 has 13 residues. Germline CDR1 is SNHLY and CDR2 is FYNNEI. This CDR3 is CASEGTGGTEAFF. Written as DNA, the CDR3 is TGTGCCAGTGAGGGGACAGGGGGTACTGAAGCTTTCTTT.

The chain combines TRBV27 with TRBJ2-7; D gene unclear. V was clipped by 6 bases and J by 6 bases, with 18 bases between them. The CDR3 totals 14 residues. Germline V gene lookup returns CDR1 MNHEY and CDR2 SMNVEV (reference sequence). The CDR3, as DNA: TGTGCCAGCAGGGCGTGGTACTTTCCCTCCGAGCAGTACTTC. It codes for CASRAWYFPSEQYF.